Sequencing of this T cell receptor beta chain was carried out in a study of OX40 agonist ivuxolimab in advanced cancers. In the study overall: Melanoma, hepatocellular carcinoma, head and neck or renal cell cancer occurred in dose-escalation patients. Study-wide findings and caveats: On average, CD8+ T cells showed a greater number of expanded clones than CD4+.

The method was immunoSEQ multiplex PCR; TCRdb's version includes in-frame clones alone and lacks a portion of them. In the table there are 80,000 or so clones, about four fifths of which are singletons. A remark on this clone: Its target is unknown. One end of the junction is discordant with germline, which a read error may explain.

Individuals having autoimmune disease history or systemic immunosuppression were not enrolled. At baseline, cycle 4 day 1, and cycle 7 day 1, blood was sampled. This TCR was recovered from an adult with an advanced solid tumor such as melanoma, head and neck, liver or kidney cancer. Sequencing was performed on CD4+ or CD8+ T cells sorted from blood, taken in a trial of the OX40 agonist ivuxolimab.

The CDR3 is CAGRPSGRAGELFF. CDR3 DNA sequence: TGTGCCGGCAGGCCTAGCGGGAGGGCCGGGGAGCTGTTTTTT. V gene TRBV13 combines with J gene TRBJ2-2; 12 bases are a match to TRBD2. Germline V gene lookup returns CDR1 PRHDT and CDR2 FYEKMQ (reference sequence). The CDR3 has 14 amino acids.